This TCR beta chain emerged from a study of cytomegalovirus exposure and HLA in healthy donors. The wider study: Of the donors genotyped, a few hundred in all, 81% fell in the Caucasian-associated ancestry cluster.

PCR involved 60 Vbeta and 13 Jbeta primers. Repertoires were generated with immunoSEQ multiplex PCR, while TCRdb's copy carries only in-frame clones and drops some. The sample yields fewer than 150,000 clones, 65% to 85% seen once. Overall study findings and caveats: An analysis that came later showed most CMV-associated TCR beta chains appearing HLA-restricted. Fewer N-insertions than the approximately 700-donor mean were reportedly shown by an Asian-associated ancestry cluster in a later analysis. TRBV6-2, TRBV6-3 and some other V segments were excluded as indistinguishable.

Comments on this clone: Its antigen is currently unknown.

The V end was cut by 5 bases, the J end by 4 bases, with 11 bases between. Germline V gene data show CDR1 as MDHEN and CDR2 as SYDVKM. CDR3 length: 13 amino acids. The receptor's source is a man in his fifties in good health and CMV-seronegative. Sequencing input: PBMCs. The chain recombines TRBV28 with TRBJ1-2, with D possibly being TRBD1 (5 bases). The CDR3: CASSPGGPYGYTF. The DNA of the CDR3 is TGTGCCAGCAGTCCGGGGGGACCCTATGGCTACACCTTC.